The TCR beta chain under discussion was sequenced for a study of OX40 agonist ivuxolimab in advanced cancers. Study information: Patients were given ivuxolimab, an antibody that agonizes OX40 (CD134). Broader study findings: Normalized T-cell clonal expansion was also low in a subset of nonresponders. Both blood CD4+ and CD8+ T cells showed clonal growth by week 6 at 0.1 to 3.0 mg/kg.

Method: immunoSEQ multiplex PCR; TCRdb's copy keeps in-frame clones and lacks some. The data show roughly 72,000 clones, over 75% seen once. This clone has only one observation. The antigen is undetermined. The germline V gene has CDR1 LNHDA and CDR2 SQIVND (reference sequence). This CDR3 is 15 amino acids long. V lost 9 bases to trimming and J lost 2 bases; unmatched junction nucleotides: 8. Sample: CD4+ or CD8+ T cells sorted from blood, taken in a trial of the OX40 agonist ivuxolimab. The sequence came from an adult with an advanced solid tumor such as melanoma, head and neck, liver or kidney cancer. This chain connects TRBV19 to TRBJ2-5; 11 bases line up with TRBD2. CDR3 residues: CASHLAGGLQETQYF. The DNA for the CDR3 is TGTGCCAGCCACCTAGCGGGGGGCCTACAAGAGACCCAGTACTTC.